This entry features one T cell receptor (beta chain) sequence. The record originates from a study of cytomegalovirus exposure and HLA in healthy donors. PCR amplification relied on 60 Vbeta primers (plus 13 Jbeta primers). Some clones are missing from TCRdb's copy, which holds only in-frame ones; the method was immunoSEQ multiplex PCR. The sample has around 170,000 clones; over 65% are singletons. V shed 4 bases, J shed 5 bases, and the junction held 6 bases outside the gene matches. The CDR3 sequence is 14 residues long. The germline V gene has CDR1 SGDLS and CDR2 YYNGEE. Sequencing input: PBMCs. This clonotype was obtained from a man in his sixties in good health and CMV-seronegative. This rearrangement joins TRBV9 to TRBJ1-5; 7 nucleotides match TRBD1. The CDR3 here is CASSLTGLDQPQHF. CDR3 bases: TGTGCCAGCAGCCTGACAGGGCTTGATCAGCCCCAGCATTTT.